What follows is one TCR beta chain and its context. As yet, its antigen is unknown. With 60 Vbeta and 13 Jbeta primers, the PCR was carried out. The repertoire was sequenced with immunoSEQ multiplex PCR; TCRdb's copy has only in-frame clones and lacks some. The table includes some 120,000 clones, roughly three quarters detected once. The germline V gene has CDR1 SEHNR and CDR2 FQNEAQ (reference sequence). V trimming: 5 bases; J trimming: 2 bases; junction bases outside the gene matches: 2. CDR3 length equals 14 residues. The data originate from a study of cytomegalovirus exposure and HLA in healthy donors. The study's findings and limits: Most TCR sequences proved rare, with some public TCRs found in many donors. Specificity of a few CMV-associated chains for CMV antigens was verified in vitro. CMV serostatus was the only immune exposure information that was available.

The sequencing input was PBMCs. The sequence came from a woman in her twenties or thirties in good health and CMV-seronegative. The chain links TRBV7-9 to TRBJ2-7, with 11 bases fitting TRBD2. The CDR3 sequence: CASSASGRPYEQYF. CDR3 nucleotides: TGTGCCAGCAGCGCTAGCGGGAGGCCCTACGAGCAGTACTTC.